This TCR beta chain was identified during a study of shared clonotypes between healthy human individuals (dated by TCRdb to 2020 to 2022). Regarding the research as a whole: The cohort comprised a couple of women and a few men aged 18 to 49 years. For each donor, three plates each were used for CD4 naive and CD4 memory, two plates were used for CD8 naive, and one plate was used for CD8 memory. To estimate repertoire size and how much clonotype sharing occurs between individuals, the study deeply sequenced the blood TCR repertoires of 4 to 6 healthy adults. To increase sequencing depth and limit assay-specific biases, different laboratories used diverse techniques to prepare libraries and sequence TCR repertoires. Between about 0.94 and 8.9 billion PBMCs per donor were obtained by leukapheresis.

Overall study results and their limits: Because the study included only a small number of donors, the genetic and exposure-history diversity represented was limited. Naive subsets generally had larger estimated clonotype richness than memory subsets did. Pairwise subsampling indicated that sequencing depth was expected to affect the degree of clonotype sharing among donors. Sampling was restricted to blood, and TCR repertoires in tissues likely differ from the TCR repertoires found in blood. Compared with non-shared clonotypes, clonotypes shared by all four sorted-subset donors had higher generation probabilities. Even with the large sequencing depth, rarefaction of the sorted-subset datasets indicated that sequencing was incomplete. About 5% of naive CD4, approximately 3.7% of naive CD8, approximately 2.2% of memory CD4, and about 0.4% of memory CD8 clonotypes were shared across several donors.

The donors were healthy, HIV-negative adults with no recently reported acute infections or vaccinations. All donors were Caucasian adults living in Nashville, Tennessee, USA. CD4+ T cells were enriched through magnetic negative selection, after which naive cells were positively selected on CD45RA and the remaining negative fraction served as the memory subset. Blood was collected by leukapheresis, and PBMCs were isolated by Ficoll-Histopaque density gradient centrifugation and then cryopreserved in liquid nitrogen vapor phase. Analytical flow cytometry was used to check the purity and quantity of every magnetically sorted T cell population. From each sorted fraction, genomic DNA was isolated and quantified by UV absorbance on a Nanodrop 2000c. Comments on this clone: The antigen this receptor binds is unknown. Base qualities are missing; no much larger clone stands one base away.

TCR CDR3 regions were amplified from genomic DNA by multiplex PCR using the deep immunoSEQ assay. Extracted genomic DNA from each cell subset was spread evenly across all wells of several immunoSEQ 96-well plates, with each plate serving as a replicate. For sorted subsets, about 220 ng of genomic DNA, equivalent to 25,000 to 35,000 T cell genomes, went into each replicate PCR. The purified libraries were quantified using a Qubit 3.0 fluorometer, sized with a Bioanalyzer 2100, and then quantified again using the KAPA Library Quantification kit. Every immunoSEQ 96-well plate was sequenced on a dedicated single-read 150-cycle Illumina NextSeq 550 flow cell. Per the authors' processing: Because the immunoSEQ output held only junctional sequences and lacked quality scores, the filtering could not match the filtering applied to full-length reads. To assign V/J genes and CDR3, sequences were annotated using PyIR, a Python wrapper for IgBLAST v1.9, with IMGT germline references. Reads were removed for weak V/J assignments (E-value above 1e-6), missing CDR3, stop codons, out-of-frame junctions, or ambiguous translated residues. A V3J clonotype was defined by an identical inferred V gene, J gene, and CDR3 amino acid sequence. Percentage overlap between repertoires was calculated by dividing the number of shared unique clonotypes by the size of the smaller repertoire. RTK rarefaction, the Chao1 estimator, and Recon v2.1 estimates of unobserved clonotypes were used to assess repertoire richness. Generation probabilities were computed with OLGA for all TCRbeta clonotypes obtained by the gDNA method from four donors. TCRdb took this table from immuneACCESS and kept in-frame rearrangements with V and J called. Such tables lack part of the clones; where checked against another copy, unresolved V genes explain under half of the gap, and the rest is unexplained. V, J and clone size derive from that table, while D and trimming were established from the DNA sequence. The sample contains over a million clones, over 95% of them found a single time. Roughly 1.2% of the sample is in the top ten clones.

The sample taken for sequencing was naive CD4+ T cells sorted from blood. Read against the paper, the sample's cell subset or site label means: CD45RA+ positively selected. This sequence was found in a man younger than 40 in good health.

At the DNA level, the sequence is TGTGCCAGCAGTTACGGGGCGACAGGTGCCTACAATGAGCAGTTCTTC. Translation gives CASSYGATGAYNEQFF. The sequence is built from TRBV6-6 and TRBJ2-1, and possibly TRBD1, on 6 matching bases. Reading the germline V gene (reference sequence) gives CDR1 MNHNY and CDR2 SVGAGI. The CDR3, from cysteine to phenylalanine, totals 16 residues. Only CDR3 DNA is held: 48 bases, read in frame from base 1. The V and J ends are trimmed by 2 bases and 2 bases, leaving 13 bases between them.